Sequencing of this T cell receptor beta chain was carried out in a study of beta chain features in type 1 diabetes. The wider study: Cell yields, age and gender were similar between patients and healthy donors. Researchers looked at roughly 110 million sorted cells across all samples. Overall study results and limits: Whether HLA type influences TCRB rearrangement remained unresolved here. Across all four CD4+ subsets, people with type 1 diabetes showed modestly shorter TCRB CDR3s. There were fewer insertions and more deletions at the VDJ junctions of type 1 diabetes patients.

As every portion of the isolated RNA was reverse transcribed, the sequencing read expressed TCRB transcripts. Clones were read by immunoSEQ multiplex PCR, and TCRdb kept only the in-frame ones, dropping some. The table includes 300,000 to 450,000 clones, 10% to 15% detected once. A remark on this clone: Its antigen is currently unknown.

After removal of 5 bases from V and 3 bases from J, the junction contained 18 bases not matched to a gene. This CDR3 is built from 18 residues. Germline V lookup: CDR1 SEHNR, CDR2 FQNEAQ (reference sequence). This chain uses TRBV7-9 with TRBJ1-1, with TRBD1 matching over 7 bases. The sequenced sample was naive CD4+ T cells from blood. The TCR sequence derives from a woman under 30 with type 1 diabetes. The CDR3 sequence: CASSHPPTDRAPDTEAFF. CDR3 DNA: TGTGCCAGCAGCCATCCCCCAACCGACAGGGCTCCCGACACTGAAGCTTTCTTT.